What follows are 29 T cell receptor beta chains derived from one specimen sequenced in a study of T cell responses to AZD1222 COVID-19 vaccine. Libraries were prepared by immunoSEQ multiplex PCR; TCRdb keeps only in-frame clonotypes and omits some of them. The sample yields 150,000 to 200,000 clones, around 92% seen once. The material sequenced was peripheral blood, taken on day 0 of AZD1222 vaccination. These receptors were obtained from an adult in good health.

The V call is TRBV29-1, the J call TRBJ2-2; 9 bases match TRBD2. The CDR3 totals 13 residues. Trimming took 7 bases from V and 8 from J; bases not matched to a gene: 8. Germline CDR1 reads SQVTM; CDR2 reads ANQGSEA. The CDR3 nucleotides are TGCAGCGGAGGGTTGCGGGAGGGTGGGGAGCTGTTTTTT. Protein product: CSGGLREGGELFF.

The CDR3 DNA sequence: TGTGCCAGCAGGAATTCTGGGACAGGGGGTTTGTACGAGCAGTACTTC. This gives the protein CASRNSGTGGLYEQYF. The V gene is TRBV6-4, the J gene TRBJ2-7, with 11 bases lining up with TRBD1. With 6 bases clipped from V and 4 bases from J, the junction kept 11 bases outside the gene matches. CDR1 and CDR2 from the germline V gene are MRHNA and SNTAGT. The CDR3 is 16 amino acids.

This clone is a singleton in its sample. V is TRBV6-1 and J is TRBJ1-1; D not certain. V shed 1 base and J shed 1 base, with 7 bases lying between them. The CDR3 has 14 amino acids. Germline V CDR1 and CDR2: MNHNS, SASEGT. The DNA for the CDR3 is TGTGCCAGCAGTGAAGACCTTACGAACACTGAAGCTTTCTTT. It is translated as CASSEDLTNTEAFF.

This chain connects TRBV29-1 to TRBJ1-2; tentatively, D is TRBD1 (5 bases). The CDR3 runs 14 residues. CDR1 is SQVTM, CDR2 ANQGSEA, per germline. Trimming cost V 7 bases and J 4 bases, with 19 bases left between them. CDR3 sequence (DNA): TGCAGCGCCGAAGCAACAGGTCTCGCCTATGGCTACACCTTC. Protein product: CSAEATGLAYGYTF.

The J gene is TRBJ1-1, the V gene TRBV6-5, with D uncertain. V shed 6 bases and J shed 4 bases, with 12 bases lying between them. The germline gives CDR1 MNHEY, CDR2 SVGAGI. The CDR3 has 13 amino acids. CDR3 in DNA: TGTGCCAGCAGCCCCCTGCGGTCCACTGAAGCTTTCTTT. The encoded protein is CASSPLRSTEAFF.

The chain recombines TRBV3-1 (or the pseudogene TRBV3-2) with TRBJ1-5, with D perhaps TRBD1 (5 bases). CDR1 is LGHDT and CDR2 is YNNKEL in the germline V gene (reference sequence). The CDR3 is made up of 16 amino acids. The CDR3 DNA sequence: TGTCACTCTTACGGGGGGTTATTAGCGTGGAATCAGCCCCAGCATTTT. Translated, it gives CHSYGGLLAWNQPQHF.

This chain uses TRBV7-8 with TRBJ2-3, with TRBD2 matching 9 bases. Germline-derived CDR1 and CDR2 are SGHVS and FQNEAQ. V lost 2 bases and J lost 7; bases outside the gene matches: 10. The length of the CDR3 is 16 residues. Here the CDR3 reads CASSLSSGGRGYTQYF. DNA for the CDR3: TGTGCCAGCAGCTTAAGTAGCGGGGGCCGCGGATATACGCAGTATTTT.

The V call is TRBV18, the J call TRBJ1-1; D not resolved. The CDR3 covers 15 residues. Germline CDR1 reads KGHSH; CDR2 reads LQKENI. The germline V and J ends were trimmed by 2 bases and 0 bases, with 10 bases remaining between them. CDR3 amino acids: CASSPKEGLNTEAFF. Written as DNA, the CDR3 is TGTGCCAGCTCACCAAAGGAGGGTTTGAACACTGAAGCTTTCTTT. The variable domain in full, with the rest retrieved from reference TRBV18 and TRBJ1-1, is NAGVMQNPRHLVRRRGQEARLRCSPMKGHSHVYWYRQLPEEGLKFMVYLQKENIIDESGMPKERFSAEFPKEGPSILRIQQVVRGDSAAYFCASSPKEGLNTEAFFGQGTRLTVV.

Worth noting for this clone: The same CDR3 can be traced to other DNA sequences in this sample. The V call is TRBV5-1, the J call TRBJ2-5; 8 bases are shared with TRBD2. This CDR3 is 14 amino acids long. Germline V CDR1 and CDR2: SGHRS, YFSETQ. Trimming at V came to 5 bases and at J to 4 bases, leaving 7 bases not matched to a gene. The CDR3 region is CASSRLAGTETQYF. The CDR3 DNA reads as TGCGCCAGCAGTCGGCTAGCGGGCACAGAGACCCAGTACTTC.

CDR3 coding DNA: TGTGCCAGCAGAGGGGGTGAGGCTAGCGGGCGAAGTTACGATGAGCAGTTCTTC. It is translated as CASRGGEASGRSYDEQFF. The J gene is TRBJ2-1, the V gene TRBV7-2; 8 bases line up with TRBD2. CDR1 is SGHTA and CDR2 is FQGNSA in the germline V gene. V trimming: 6 bases; J trimming: 8 bases; junction bases outside the gene matches: 21. The CDR3 consists of 18 residues. Full variable domain (rest looked up from reference TRBV7-2 and TRBJ2-1): GAGVSQSPSNKVTEKGKDVELRCDPISGHTALYWYRQSLGQGLEFLIYFQGNSAPDKSGLPSDRFSAERTGGSVSTLTIQRTQQEDSAVYLCASRGGEASGRSYDEQFFGPGTRLTVL.

The chain uses TRBV5-1 and TRBJ1-4; D is unresolved. Germline lookup yields CDR1 SGHRS and CDR2 YFSETQ. This CDR3 has 13 amino acids. Trimming took off 5 bases at V and 5 bases at J, with 10 bases between the two ends. The chain's CDR3 is CASRYGENEKLFF. The CDR3 DNA is TGCGCCAGCAGATACGGAGAAAATGAAAAACTGTTTTTT.

This chain links TRBV29-1 with TRBJ1-2; the match to TRBD1 covers 7 bases. This CDR3 is built from 13 residues. Trimming removed 5 bases from V and 6 bases from J; junction bases left unmatched: 9. Per the germline V gene, CDR1 is SQVTM and CDR2 is ANQGSEA. The CDR3 DNA follows: TGCAGCGTTTCACCGACAGGGAGGGATGGCTACACCTTC. Protein sequence: CSVSPTGRDGYTF.

V and J are TRBV9 and TRBJ2-6; D not certain. From germline, CDR1 is SGDLS and CDR2 YYNGEE. V lost 1 base to trimming and J lost 3 bases, with 8 bases between them. This CDR3 is built from 15 residues. The CDR3 reads CASSVRRRGANVLTF. The CDR3 nucleotides read TGTGCCAGCAGCGTAAGGAGACGTGGGGCCAACGTCCTGACTTTC.

The chain couples TRBV28 to TRBJ1-1; no reliable D call. The V end was cut by 5 bases, the J end by 0 bases, with 10 bases between. This CDR3 spans 14 amino acids. The germline CDR1 and CDR2 sequences are MDHEN and SYDVKM. CDR3 sequence reads: CASSGLVLNTEAFF. The CDR3 DNA sequence: TGTGCCAGCAGTGGGCTGGTACTGAACACTGAAGCTTTCTTT.

This chain joins TRBV7-2 and TRBJ1-5, with D hard to call. The germline V gene encodes CDR1 SGHTA and CDR2 FQGNSA. This CDR3 is built from 15 residues. V was cut by 1 base and J by 4 bases, with 11 bases left in between. CDR3 amino acids: CASSLGTLKNQPQHF. In DNA, the CDR3 is TGTGCCAGCAGCTTAGGAACGCTGAAAAATCAGCCCCAGCATTTT.

The genes are TRBV2 and TRBJ2-2, with D tentatively TRBD1 (6 bases). The CDR3 is 14 residues long. The germline CDR1 and CDR2 sequences are SNHLY and FYNNEI. Trimming left V 8 bases short and J 0 bases short, with 10 bases between. For the CDR3, the DNA is TGTGCCAGCGGGGGACACCCGAACACCGGGGAGCTGTTTTTT. Encoded protein: CASGGHPNTGELFF.

Comment on this clone: Mismatch with germline at one junction end may stem from a read error. V is TRBV7-7 and J is TRBJ2-3, with 8 bases fitting TRBD2. Germline values: CDR1 SSHAT, CDR2 FNYEAQ (reference sequence). The length of the CDR3 is 15 residues. The CDR3 nucleotides read TGTGCTAGCAGCCCATTCTTAGCGGGGCAGGATACGCAGTATTTT. It encodes CASSPFLAGQDTQYF. The full variable domain, rest sourced from reference TRBV7-7 and TRBJ2-3, is GAGVSQSPRYKVTKRGQDVTLRCDPISSHATLYWYQQALGQGPEFLTYFNYEAQPDKSGLPSDRFSAERPEGSISTLTIQRTEQRDSAMYRCASSPFLAGQDTQYFGPGTRLTVL.

The chain couples TRBV18 to TRBJ1-1; D call uncertain. Germline CDR1 and CDR2: KGHSH and LQKENI. The CDR3 consists of 14 residues. V gave up 5 bases and J gave up 3 bases, with 13 bases separating them. CDR3 residues: CASSSARGYTEAFF. The CDR3 DNA sequence: TGTGCCAGCTCATCGGCCCGAGGGTACACTGAAGCTTTCTTT.

The chain employs TRBV12-3 or TRBV12-4 and TRBJ1-2; D unresolved. The length of the CDR3 is 13 residues. Trimming left V 5 bases short and J 8 bases short, with 15 bases between. The CDR3 here is CASSPGRPRGYTF. The CDR3 DNA reads TGTGCCAGCAGTCCGGGCCGTCCGCGAGGCTACACCTTC.

The V and J genes are TRBV7-8 and TRBJ2-7; 10 bases are shared with TRBD1. Unmatched junction bases numbered 10, after V lost 7 bases and J lost 1 base. This CDR3 comprises 16 residues. Per germline, CDR1 SGHVS and CDR2 FQNEAQ. The CDR3 loop reads CASTFSPGQGSYEQYF. The CDR3 DNA sequence: TGTGCCAGCACTTTCTCGCCGGGACAGGGGTCCTACGAGCAGTACTTC.

This chain's CDR3 is CASSQGRNTEAFF. For the CDR3, the DNA is TGTGCCAGCAGTCAGGGAAGGAACACTGAAGCTTTCTTT. The gene calls are TRBV12-3 or TRBV12-4 and TRBJ1-1; TRBD1 might be the D (5 bases). The CDR3 runs to 13 residues. Trimming removed 5 bases from V and 1 base from J, with 8 bases in between.

The V gene is TRBV7-2, the J gene TRBJ2-7; TRBD2 matches 8 bases. This CDR3 is 15 amino acids long. From germline, CDR1 is SGHTA and CDR2 FQGNSA. J was trimmed by 6 bases and V by 5 bases; bases with no gene match: 12. CDR3 sequence: CASSESGTSLGEQYF. The CDR3 DNA reads as TGTGCCAGCAGCGAATCCGGGACTAGTCTTGGCGAGCAGTACTTC.

The chain uses TRBV6-2 or TRBV6-3 and TRBJ1-5, with D possibly TRBD1 on 5 matching bases. The CDR3 contains 16 residues. V lost 6 bases to trimming and J lost 1 base, with 16 bases between them. The germline V gene encodes CDR1 MNHEY and CDR2 SVGEGT. The CDR3: CASSTQGGFSNQPQHF. The CDR3, as DNA: TGTGCCAGCAGCACCCAGGGAGGGTTCAGCAATCAGCCCCAGCATTTT.

J is TRBJ1-2 and V is TRBV4-3, with 8 positions matching TRBD1. Germline values: CDR1 LGHNA, CDR2 YSLEER. CDR3 size: 14 residues. The J segment lost 4 bases and the V segment lost 0 bases, leaving 1 base of the junction unmatched. This CDR3 reads CASSQETGGYGYTF. The DNA of the CDR3 is TGCGCCAGCAGCCAAGAAACAGGGGGCTATGGCTACACCTTC.

V gene TRBV7-8 combines with J gene TRBJ1-5; TRBD1 matches at 7 bases. This CDR3 is 13 amino acids long. Germline V CDR1 and CDR2: SGHVS, FQNEAQ. Trimming at V came to 5 bases and at J to 10 bases, leaving 8 bases not matched to a gene. CDR3 sequence reads: CASSPDRVQPQHF. For the CDR3, the DNA is TGTGCCAGCAGCCCTGACAGGGTGCAACCCCAGCATTTT. Full variable domain (missing parts from reference TRBV7-8 and TRBJ1-5): GAGVSQSPRYKVAKRGQDVALRCDPISGHVSLFWYQQALGQGPEFLTYFQNEAQLDKSGLPSDRFFAERPEGSVSTLKIQRTQQEDSAVYLCASSPDRVQPQHFGDGTRLSIL.

The chain employs TRBV7-2 and TRBJ2-2; weak D call: TRBD2 (5 bases). The V end lost 5 bases, the J end lost 0 bases, and 10 bases lay between the germline ends. Germline lookup yields CDR1 SGHTA and CDR2 FQGNSA. The CDR3 runs to 15 residues. For the CDR3, the DNA is TGTGCCAGCAGCAAGAGGGCACCGAACACCGGGGAGCTGTTTTTT. Its protein product is CASSKRAPNTGELFF.

This chain joins TRBV20-1 and TRBJ1-5, with unresolved D. CDR3 length equals 16 residues. Deletions cut 3 bases from V and 3 bases from J, with 18 bases between. The germline V gene encodes CDR1 DFQATT and CDR2 SNEGSKA (reference sequence). CDR3 DNA sequence: TGCAGTGCTAGTACTCCAACCGGGATCCCCAATCAGCCCCAGCATTTT. The encoded protein is CSASTPTGIPNQPQHF.

The chain is built from TRBV5-4 and TRBJ2-3, with D perhaps matching TRBD1 or TRBD2 (5 bases each). Trimming shortened V by 4 bases and J by 4 bases, and 13 bases separated the two germline ends. CDR3 size: 14 residues. Germline-derived CDR1 and CDR2 are SGHNT and YYREEE (reference sequence). Here the CDR3 reads CASSRDAGSDTQYF. The DNA for the CDR3 is TGTGCCAGCAGCCGGGACGCAGGGTCAGATACGCAGTATTTT.

This clone was counted once. CDR3 sequence: CASSLTPSANEKLFF. As DNA, the CDR3 is TGTGCCAGCAGCTTAACCCCTTCCGCTAATGAAAAACTGTTTTTT. V is TRBV7-6 and J is TRBJ1-4; D is unclear. The V gene lost 2 bases and the J gene lost 3 bases, with 10 bases spanning the gap. CDR3 length: 15 amino acids. Germline V gene sequence: CDR1 SGHVS, CDR2 FNYEAQ.